This TCR beta chain emerged from a study of blood T cell repertoires in COVID-19. In the authors' workflow: Quantification of nucleated cells was approximated via reference gene primer amplification. Here immunoSEQ multiplex PCR was the method, and the copy in TCRdb shows in-frame clones only, minus some. V, J and clone size derive from that table, while D and trimming were established from the DNA sequence. The sample has 120,000 to 150,000 clones, 75% to 90% seen once. Sequenced input: peripheral blood. The source is an older woman with COVID-19, enrolled during active disease.

The CDR3 region is CAISEPDRTSGGDEQFF. The CDR3 region has the DNA TGTGCCATCAGTGAACCGGACCGGACTAGCGGGGGGGATGAGCAGTTCTTC. The chain uses TRBV10-3 and TRBJ2-1, with 15 bases identical to TRBD2. Germline V lookup: CDR1 ENHRY, CDR2 SYGVKD. With V trimmed by 3 bases and J by 8 bases, 8 bases remained unmatched. The CDR3 spans 17 residues.